This is a list of T cell receptor beta chains from one sample in a study of blood T cell repertoires in COVID-19. The repertoire was sequenced with immunoSEQ multiplex PCR; TCRdb's copy has only in-frame clones and lacks some. The sample has about 300,000 clones, about nine tenths seen once. The sequenced material came from peripheral blood. Receptors were obtained from a woman in her 30s who had recovered from COVID-19. CDR3s include the opening cysteine and the closing phenylalanine or tryptophan. A D gene is named only where the DNA matches it firmly. Not every row has a clone size; where given, it reads once, few, many or a size class.

>TRBV6-1|-|once|TRBJ1-2
TGTGCCAGCAGTGATAGGGTAGCGGGCTACACCTTC
CASSDRVAGYTF
>TRBV23-1|-|-|TRBJ2-1
TGCGCCAGCAGTCAATCGAAGTGGCAGGGTCTCTACAATGAGCAGTTCTTC
CASSQSKWQGLYNEQFF
>TRBV5-1|TRBD2|-|TRBJ2-1
TGCGCCAGCAGCTCCACTAGCGGGGGGGCATTGAATGAGCAGTTCTTC
CASSSTSGGALNEQFF
>TRBV19|TRBD1|-|TRBJ1-4
TGTGCCAGTAGTGCCAGGGACAGAAATAATGAAAAACTGTTTTTT
CASSARDRNNEKLFF
>TRBV20-1|TRBD1|-|TRBJ1-4
TGCAGTGCTAGTTCCTCCGGGACAGGGAATGAAAAACTGTTTTTT
CSASSSGTGNEKLFF
>TRBV27|TRBD1|-|TRBJ1-2
TGTGCCAGCAGCAAGGGGCACGGACAGGGAGATCATGGCTACACCTTC
CASSKGHGQGDHGYTF
>TRBV18|-|-|TRBJ1-4
TGTGCCAGCTCACCTTCGGGAGGAGGCGTTAATGAAAAACTGTTTTTT
CASSPSGGGVNEKLFF
>TRBV6-5|-|-|TRBJ1-2
TGTGCCAGCTTACTTCTCGGCTACACCTTC
CASLLLGYTF
>TRBV2|-|few|TRBJ2-2
TGTGCCAGCAGTGAATATGCAGGAGGGGCCGGGGAGCTGTTTTTT
CASSEYAGGAGELFF
>TRBV27|TRBD1|-|TRBJ1-3
TGTGCCAGCAGGACAGGGGGCTTAGGAAACACCATATATTTT
CASRTGGLGNTIYF
>TRBV7-2|-|-|TRBJ2-7
TGTGCCAGCAGCTTCTGGCAGGGATCCTACGAGCAGTACTTC
CASSFWQGSYEQYF
>TRBV7-9|TRBD1|-|TRBJ1-2
TGTGCCAGCAGCCACGGGGACAGAATATACCCTGGCTACACCTTC
CASSHGDRIYPGYTF
>TRBV7-3|TRBD1|-|TRBJ1-2
TGTGCCAGCAGCTTAGGACAGGGAGGTGGCTACACCTTC
CASSLGQGGGYTF
>TRBV11-2|-|-|TRBJ2-7
TGTGCCAGCAGCTTGGGGTCGGGGGAGCAGTACTTC
CASSLGSGEQYF
>TRBV5-1|-|-|TRBJ1-1
TGCGCCAGCAGCTCGACAGGTGATAACACTGAAGCTTTCTTT
CASSSTGDNTEAFF
>TRBV28|-|-|TRBJ1-1
TGTGCCAGCAGTTTAAGTCAGGGGATCAACGCTTTCTTT
CASSLSQGINAFF
>TRBV19|TRBD1|-|TRBJ2-1
TGTGCCAGTAGTAGAGGGGGCTCAAGGTCCTACAATGAGCAGTTCTTC
CASSRGGSRSYNEQFF
>TRBV28|-|-|TRBJ1-3
TGTGCCAGCAGCCGGGACACGAGCTCTGGAAACACCATATATTTT
CASSRDTSSGNTIYF
>TRBV19|TRBD1|-|TRBJ1-4
TGTGCCAGTTCGACAGGGTGGGGCGAAAAACTGTTTTTT
CASSTGWGEKLFF
>TRBV2|-|-|TRBJ1-2
TGTGCCAGCACTCGGGACTATGGCTACACCTTC
CASTRDYGYTF
>TRBV29-1|-|few|TRBJ1-3
TGCAGCGTTGAGTTTCATACAGGAAACACCATATATTTT
CSVEFHTGNTIYF
>TRBV18|TRBD2|-|TRBJ2-1
TGTGCCAGCTCACCCCCGGGAGCGGGGGTAAATGAGCAGTTCTTC
CASSPPGAGVNEQFF
>TRBV7-2|TRBD1|once|TRBJ2-7
TGTGCCAGTGCCTTCCCCGACAGGGGTTACGAGCAGTACTTC
CASAFPDRGYEQYF
>TRBV28|-|few|TRBJ2-5
TGTGCCAGCAGTCCTATGCCTGAACAGGGAAAGGGGCAAGAGACCCAGTACTTC
CASSPMPEQGKGQETQYF
>TRBV6-5|-|-|TRBJ2-7
TGTGCCAGCAGTTCGAGGGTTTACGAGCAGTACTTC
CASSSRVYEQYF
>TRBV5-1|-|-|TRBJ1-1
TGCGCCAGCAGCTTGACAGCGAACACTGAAGCTTTCTTT
CASSLTANTEAFF
>TRBV7-2|TRBD2|-|TRBJ2-7
TGTGCCAGCAGCTCAGTAAGCGGGGGCCTCTACGAGCAGTACTTC
CASSSVSGGLYEQYF
>TRBV7-2|TRBD1|-|TRBJ1-2
TGTGCCAGCAGGGAAACAGGGGGCGTTAACTATGGCTACACCTTC
CASRETGGVNYGYTF
>TRBV7-2|-|-|TRBJ2-5
TGTGCCAGCAGCTTAGGACGCAGGGTCCAAGAGACCCAGTACTTC
CASSLGRRVQETQYF
>TRBV19|-|few|TRBJ2-6
TGTGCCAGTAGTAGTTTGAGTACTGGTGGGGCCAACGTCCTGACTTTC
CASSSLSTGGANVLTF
>TRBV4-1|-|-|TRBJ1-2
TGCGCCAGCAGCAGAACAGGTTCCTATGGCTACACCTTC
CASSRTGSYGYTF
>TRBV28|-|few|TRBJ1-5
TGTGCCAGCAGTACTGTAGAGGGCAGGGGAAATCAGCCCCAGCATTTT
CASSTVEGRGNQPQHF
>TRBV6-5|TRBD1|-|TRBJ1-2
TGTGCCAGCAGGGCAGTCCAGGGGGCAGGTGGCTACACCTTC
CASRAVQGAGGYTF
>TRBV6-2/TRBV6-3|TRBD2|-|TRBJ2-7
TGTGCCAGCAGTTCCCGGGGGGGCAGCGAGCAGTACTTC
CASSSRGGSEQYF
>TRBV12-3/TRBV12-4|-|-|TRBJ2-7
TGTGCCAGCAGTTTTCCCCCAGGGGAGCAGTACTTC
CASSFPPGEQYF
>TRBV27|TRBD1|-|TRBJ2-7
TGTGCCAGCAGTGGACAGGGGGCGGGGGAGCAGTACTTC
CASSGQGAGEQYF
>TRBV28|-|-|TRBJ1-1
TGTGCCAGCAGTTTATCTGGCAGGGGGAACACTGAAGCTTTCTTT
CASSLSGRGNTEAFF
>TRBV7-3|-|-|TRBJ2-3
TGTGCCAGCAGCTTGGGTGGAGAGACAGATACGCAGTATTTT
CASSLGGETDTQYF
>TRBV9|-|few|TRBJ2-7
TGTGCCAGCAGCGTAGATATAGGGGGGGCAAACGAGCAGTACTTC
CASSVDIGGANEQYF
>TRBV2|TRBD2|-|TRBJ2-1
TGTGCCAGCAGTTCACTAGGACTAGGGGATGAGCAGTTCTTC
CASSSLGLGDEQFF
>TRBV10-3|-|-|TRBJ1-1
TGTGCCAGCCAGGGGATGGGGAACACTGAAGCTTTCTTT
CASQGMGNTEAFF
>TRBV20-1|-|-|TRBJ2-4
TGCAGTGCTAGTAGAATGCCTATCAATTACAGGGGAGGCAACATTCAGTACTTC
CSASRMPINYRGGNIQYF
>TRBV21-1|-|-|TRBJ2-1
TGTGCCAGCAAGAGAAGTTCCTACAATGAGCAGTTCTTC
CASKRSSYNEQFF
>TRBV4-2|TRBD2|many|TRBJ2-3
TGTGCCAGCAGCCAAGATCTAGCGGGGGGCACAGATACGCAGTATTTT
CASSQDLAGGTDTQYF
>TRBV6-1|-|-|TRBJ1-2
TGTGCCAGCAGTGAACAGGGGAACTATGGCTACACCTTC
CASSEQGNYGYTF
>TRBV19|-|-|TRBJ1-1
TGTGCCAGTATTTTGGGGCCTGAAGCTTTCTTT
CASILGPEAFF
>TRBV5-1|-|-|TRBJ2-3
TGCGCCAGCAGCTTGGGGGCAGTAGGTTTGGATACGCAGTATTTT
CASSLGAVGLDTQYF
>TRBV6-5|TRBD1|-|TRBJ1-4
TGTGCCAGCAGTTCGGACAGGGCAAGTGAAAAACTGTTTTTT
CASSSDRASEKLFF
>TRBV29-1|TRBD1|-|TRBJ1-2
TGCAGCGCCTTGGGACAGGGTAACTATGGCTACACCTTC
CSALGQGNYGYTF
>TRBV7-2|TRBD2|-|TRBJ2-1
TGTGCCAGCAGCCCTCGACTTAGCGGGGGCTCCTACAATGAGCAGTTCTTC
CASSPRLSGGSYNEQFF